This T cell receptor (beta chain) originates from a study of cytomegalovirus exposure and HLA in healthy donors. While unrecorded immune exposures were likely, the donors were nominally healthy when sampled. Primers for the PCR totalled 60 Vbeta and 13 Jbeta. Using immunoSEQ multiplex PCR, the repertoire was profiled, and TCRdb retains in-frame clones only, with some absent. In the table there are approximately 69,000 clones, approximately 74% of which are singletons. Germline V CDR1 and CDR2: MGHDK, SYGVNS. The CDR3 contains 16 residues. V lost 3 bases and J lost 8; bases outside the gene matches: 12. This clone occurred once. Its cognate antigen is unknown. General observations from the study: With later analysis, a missense DCLRE1C variant became linked to TCR beta V- and J-gene trimming.

The sequence came from a woman aged 30 to 39 in good health and CMV-seropositive. The gene calls are TRBV25-1 and TRBJ1-2, with TRBD1 matching 10 bases. The sequencing sample was made of PBMCs. In DNA, the CDR3 is TGTGCCAGCAGTGACCCCTACCGACAGGGGGCGAGCGGCTACACCTTC. Translated: CASSDPYRQGASGYTF.